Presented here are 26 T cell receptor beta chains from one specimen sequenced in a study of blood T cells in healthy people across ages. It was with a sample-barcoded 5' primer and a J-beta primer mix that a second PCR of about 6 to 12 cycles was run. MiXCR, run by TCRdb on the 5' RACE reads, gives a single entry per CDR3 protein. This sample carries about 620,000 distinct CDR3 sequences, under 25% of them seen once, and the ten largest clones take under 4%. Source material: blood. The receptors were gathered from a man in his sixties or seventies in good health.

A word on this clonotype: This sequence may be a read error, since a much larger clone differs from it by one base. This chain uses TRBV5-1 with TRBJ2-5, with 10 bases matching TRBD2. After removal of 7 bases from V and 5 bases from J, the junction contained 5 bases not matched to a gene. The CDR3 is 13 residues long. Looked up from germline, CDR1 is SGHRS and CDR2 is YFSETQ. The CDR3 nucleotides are TGCGCCAGCGGCTGGGGACTAGCGGAGACCCAGTACTTC. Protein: CASGWGLAETQYF.

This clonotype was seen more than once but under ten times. CDR3 nucleotides: TGTGCCAGCAGCAGCCGCGAGGGAGCTAATGAAAAACTGTTTTTT. Protein sequence: CASSSREGANEKLFF. This chain connects TRBV12-3 or TRBV12-4 to TRBJ1-4; D call uncertain. V was trimmed by 6 bases and J by 3 bases, leaving 14 bases between them. This CDR3 comprises 15 residues.

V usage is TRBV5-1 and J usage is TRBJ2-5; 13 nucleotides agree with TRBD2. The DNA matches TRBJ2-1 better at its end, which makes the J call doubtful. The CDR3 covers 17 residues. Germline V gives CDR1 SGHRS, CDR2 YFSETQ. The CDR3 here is CASSGDHTGTSGKEQFF. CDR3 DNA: TGCGCCAGCAGCGGAGACCACACCGGGACTAGCGGGAAGGAGCAGTTCTTC.

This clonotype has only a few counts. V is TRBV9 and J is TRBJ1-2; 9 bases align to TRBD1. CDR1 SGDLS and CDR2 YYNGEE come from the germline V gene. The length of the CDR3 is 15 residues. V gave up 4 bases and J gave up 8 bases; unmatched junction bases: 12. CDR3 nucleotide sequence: TGTGCCAGCAGCCTCCAGGACAGGGGATGGGGCGGCTACACCTTC. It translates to CASSLQDRGWGGYTF.

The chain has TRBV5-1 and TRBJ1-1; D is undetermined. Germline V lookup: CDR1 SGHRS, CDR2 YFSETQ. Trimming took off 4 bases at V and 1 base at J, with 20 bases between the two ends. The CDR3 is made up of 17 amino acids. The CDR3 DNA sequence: TGCGCCAGCAGCAATCTCACAAAGTACCCACAGAACACTGAAGCTTTCTTT. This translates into CASSNLTKYPQNTEAFF.

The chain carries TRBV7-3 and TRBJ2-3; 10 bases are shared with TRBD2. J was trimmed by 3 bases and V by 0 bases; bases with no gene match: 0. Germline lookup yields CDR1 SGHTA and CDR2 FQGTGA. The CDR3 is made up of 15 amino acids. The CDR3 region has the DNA TGTGCCAGCAGCTTAACTAGCGGGAGGACAGATACGCAGTATTTT. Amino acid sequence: CASSLTSGRTDTQYF.

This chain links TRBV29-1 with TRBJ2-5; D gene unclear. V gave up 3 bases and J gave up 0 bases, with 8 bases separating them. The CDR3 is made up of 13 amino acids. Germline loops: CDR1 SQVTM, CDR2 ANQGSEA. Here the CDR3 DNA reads TGCAGCGTTGATTCTGGGGACCAAGAGACCCAGTACTTC. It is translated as CSVDSGDQETQYF.

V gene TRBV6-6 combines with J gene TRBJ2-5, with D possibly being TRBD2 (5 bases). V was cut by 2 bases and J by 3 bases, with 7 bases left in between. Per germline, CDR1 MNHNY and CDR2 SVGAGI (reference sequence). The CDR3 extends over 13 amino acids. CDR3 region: CASSYVGKETQYF. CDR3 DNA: TGTGCCAGCAGTTACGTCGGGAAAGAGACCCAGTACTTC.

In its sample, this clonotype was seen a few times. The CDR3 loop is CASSEARTSGASTDTQYF. The CDR3 region has the DNA TGTGCCAGCAGTGAAGCGAGGACTAGCGGGGCTAGCACAGATACGCAGTATTTT. The V and J genes are TRBV6-1 and TRBJ2-3; 12 nucleotides agree with TRBD2. This CDR3 has 18 amino acids. With V trimmed by 0 bases and J by 0 bases, 4 bases remained unmatched. The germline CDR1 and CDR2 sequences are MNHNS and SASEGT.

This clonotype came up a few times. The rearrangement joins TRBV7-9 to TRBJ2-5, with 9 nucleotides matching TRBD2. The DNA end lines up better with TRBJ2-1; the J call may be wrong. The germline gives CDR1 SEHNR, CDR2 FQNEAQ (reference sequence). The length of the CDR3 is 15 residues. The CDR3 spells CASSQAGTSFYEQFF. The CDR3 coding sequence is TGTGCCAGCAGTCAAGCCGGGACTAGCTTCTATGAGCAGTTCTTC.

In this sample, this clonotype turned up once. In DNA, the CDR3 is TGTGCCAGCAGTTACGACGGAGCTAACTATGGCTACACCTTC. Amino acids: CASSYDGANYGYTF. The gene calls are TRBV6-2 or TRBV6-3 and TRBJ1-2; D unresolved. CDR1 and CDR2 from the germline V gene are MNHEY and SVGEGT. The CDR3 covers 14 residues. V was pared by 2 bases and J by 0 bases, with 7 bases between.

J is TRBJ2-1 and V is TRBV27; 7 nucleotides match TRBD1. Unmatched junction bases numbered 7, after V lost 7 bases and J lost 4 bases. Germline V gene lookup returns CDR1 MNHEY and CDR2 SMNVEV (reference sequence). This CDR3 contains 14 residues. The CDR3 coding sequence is TGTGCCAGCAAAATTGGACAGGCGTACAATGAGCAGTTCTTC. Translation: CASKIGQAYNEQFF.

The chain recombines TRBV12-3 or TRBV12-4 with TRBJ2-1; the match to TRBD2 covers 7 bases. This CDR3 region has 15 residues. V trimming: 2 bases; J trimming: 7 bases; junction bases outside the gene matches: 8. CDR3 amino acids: CASSLQGGSRNEQFF. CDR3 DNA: TGTGCCAGCAGTTTACAGGGCGGGAGTAGAAATGAGCAGTTCTTC.

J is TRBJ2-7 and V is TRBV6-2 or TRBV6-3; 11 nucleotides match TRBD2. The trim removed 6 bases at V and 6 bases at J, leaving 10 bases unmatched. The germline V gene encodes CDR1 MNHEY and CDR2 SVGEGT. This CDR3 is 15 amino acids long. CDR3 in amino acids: CASRPSGGTFLEQYF. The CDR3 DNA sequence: TGTGCCAGCAGACCTAGCGGGGGGACCTTCCTCGAGCAGTACTTC.

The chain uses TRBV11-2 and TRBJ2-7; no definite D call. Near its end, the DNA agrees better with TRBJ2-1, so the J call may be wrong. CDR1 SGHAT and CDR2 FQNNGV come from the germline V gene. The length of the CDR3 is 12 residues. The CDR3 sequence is CASSSSVGEQFF. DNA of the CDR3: TGTGCCAGCAGCTCTAGTGTAGGTGAGCAGTTCTTC.

The CDR3 here is CASNSGTSFSYEQYF. The CDR3 DNA follows: TGCGCCAGCAACTCCGGGACTAGCTTTTCCTACGAGCAGTACTTC. The chain couples TRBV5-1 to TRBJ2-7, with TRBD2 matching over 9 bases. Germline CDR1 reads SGHRS; CDR2 reads YFSETQ. The CDR3 length is 15 residues. J was trimmed by 1 base and V by 6 bases; bases with no gene match: 8.

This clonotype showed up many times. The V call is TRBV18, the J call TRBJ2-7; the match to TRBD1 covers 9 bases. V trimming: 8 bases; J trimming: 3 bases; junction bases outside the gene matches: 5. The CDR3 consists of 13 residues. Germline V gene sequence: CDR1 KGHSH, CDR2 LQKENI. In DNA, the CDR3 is TGTGCCAGCAGCAGGGGACAGGGCTACGAGCAGTACTTC. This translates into CASSRGQGYEQYF. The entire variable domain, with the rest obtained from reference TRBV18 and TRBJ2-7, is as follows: NAGVMQNPRHLVRRRGQEARLRCSPMKGHSHVYWYRQLPEEGLKFMVYLQKENIIDESGMPKERFSAEFPKEGPSILRIQQVVRGDSAAYFCASSRGQGYEQYFGPGTRLTVT.

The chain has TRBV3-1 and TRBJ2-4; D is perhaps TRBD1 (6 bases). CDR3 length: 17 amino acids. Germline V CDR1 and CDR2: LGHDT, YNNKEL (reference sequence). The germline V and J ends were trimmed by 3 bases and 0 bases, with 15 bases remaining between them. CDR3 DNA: TGTGCCAGCAGCCAGTCCCCGGGACAAAAAGCCAAAAACATTCAGTACTTC. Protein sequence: CASSQSPGQKAKNIQYF.

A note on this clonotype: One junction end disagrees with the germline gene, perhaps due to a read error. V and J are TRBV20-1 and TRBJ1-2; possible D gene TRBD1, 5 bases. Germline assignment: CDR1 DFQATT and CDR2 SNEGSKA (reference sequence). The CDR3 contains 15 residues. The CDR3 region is CRARVGERSNYGYTF. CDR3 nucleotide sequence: TGCCGTGCTAGAGTGGGGGAAAGGTCTAACTATGGCTACACCTTC.

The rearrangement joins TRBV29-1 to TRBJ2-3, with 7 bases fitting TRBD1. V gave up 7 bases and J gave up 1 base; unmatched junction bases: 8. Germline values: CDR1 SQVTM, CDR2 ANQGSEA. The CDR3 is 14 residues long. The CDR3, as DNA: TGCAGCGCGGGACAGCGGACCCGCACAGATACGCAGTATTTT. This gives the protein CSAGQRTRTDTQYF.

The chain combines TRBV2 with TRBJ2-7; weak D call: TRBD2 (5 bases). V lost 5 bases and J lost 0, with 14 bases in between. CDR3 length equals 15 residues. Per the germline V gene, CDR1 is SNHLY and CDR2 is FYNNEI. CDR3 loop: CASSSDYLTSYEQYF. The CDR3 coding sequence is TGTGCCAGCAGTTCTGACTACCTAACCTCCTACGAGCAGTACTTC.

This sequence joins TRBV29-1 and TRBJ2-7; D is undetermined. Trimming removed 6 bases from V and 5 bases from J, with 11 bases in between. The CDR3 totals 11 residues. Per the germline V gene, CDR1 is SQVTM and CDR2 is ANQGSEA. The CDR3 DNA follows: TGCAGCGTCAGGAATGGTAACGAGCAGTACTTC. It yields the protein CSVRNGNEQYF.

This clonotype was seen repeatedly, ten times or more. In nucleotides, the CDR3 is TGTGCCAGCAGCTTAGCCCCGGGGGTAGAAGAGACCCAGTACTTC. Translated, it gives CASSLAPGVEETQYF. The chain employs TRBV7-8 and TRBJ2-5, with D perhaps matching TRBD2 (6 bases). V dropped 0 bases and J dropped 3 bases, with 11 bases sitting between them. Germline loops: CDR1 SGHVS, CDR2 FQNEAQ. The CDR3 extends over 15 amino acids.

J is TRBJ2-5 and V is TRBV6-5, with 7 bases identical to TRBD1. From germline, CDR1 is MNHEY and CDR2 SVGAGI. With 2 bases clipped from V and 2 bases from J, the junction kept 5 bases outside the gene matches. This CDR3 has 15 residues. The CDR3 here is CASSYGAGGQETQYF. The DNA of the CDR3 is TGTGCCAGCAGTTACGGGGCAGGGGGACAAGAGACCCAGTACTTC.

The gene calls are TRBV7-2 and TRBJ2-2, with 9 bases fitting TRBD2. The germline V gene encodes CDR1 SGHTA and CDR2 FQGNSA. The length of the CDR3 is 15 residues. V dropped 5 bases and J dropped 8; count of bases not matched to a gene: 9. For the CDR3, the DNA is TGTGCCAGCAGCCCCGGACTAGCGAGTTCGGGGGAGCTGTTTTTT. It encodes CASSPGLASSGELFF.

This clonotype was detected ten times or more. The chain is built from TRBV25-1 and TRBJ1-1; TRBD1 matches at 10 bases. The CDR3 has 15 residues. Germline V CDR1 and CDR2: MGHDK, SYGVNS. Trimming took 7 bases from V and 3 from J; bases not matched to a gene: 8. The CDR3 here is CASIRTGTGDTEAFF. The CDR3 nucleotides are TGTGCCAGCATCAGGACCGGGACAGGGGACACTGAAGCTTTCTTT.